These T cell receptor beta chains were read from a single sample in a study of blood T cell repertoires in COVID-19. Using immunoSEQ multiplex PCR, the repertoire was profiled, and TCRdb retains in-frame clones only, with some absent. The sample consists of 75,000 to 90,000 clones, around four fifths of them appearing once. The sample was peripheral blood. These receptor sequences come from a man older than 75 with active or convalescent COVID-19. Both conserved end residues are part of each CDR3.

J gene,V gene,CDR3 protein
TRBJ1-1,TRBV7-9,CASSPGGVDTEAFF
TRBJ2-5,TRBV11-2,CASSLVPGRSETQYF
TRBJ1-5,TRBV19,CASSIAAGGRQPQHF
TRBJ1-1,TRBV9,CASSASTGTEAFF
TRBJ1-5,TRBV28,CASSGVQRTQHF
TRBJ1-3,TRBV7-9,CASSVNYRGSGNTIYF
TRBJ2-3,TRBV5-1,CASSFSGMVDTQYF
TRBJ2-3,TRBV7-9,CASSPGTGRFADTQYF
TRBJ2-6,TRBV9,CASSVGALGSGANVLTF
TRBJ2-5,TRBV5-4,CASSQGLAGRETQYF
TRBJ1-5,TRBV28,CASSFLGQQTNQPQHF
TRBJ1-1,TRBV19,CASSIQGMNTEAFF
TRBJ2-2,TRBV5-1,CASSPTPLANTGELFF
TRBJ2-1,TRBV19,CASSQLLRRGSSYNEQFF
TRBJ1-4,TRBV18,CASSHNRQGVYNEKLFF
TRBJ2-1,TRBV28,CASSMGLAGTYNEQFF
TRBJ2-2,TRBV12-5,CASGISGMNTGELFF
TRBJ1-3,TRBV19,CASSITGASGNTIYF
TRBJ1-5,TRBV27,CASSLSGQPHQPQHF
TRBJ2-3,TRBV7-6,CASRRDYTSTDTQYF
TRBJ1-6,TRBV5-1,CASSLGPGQSNSPLHF
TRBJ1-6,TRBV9,CASSVRTGDNSPLHF
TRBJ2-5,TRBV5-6,CASSLKGTGETQYF
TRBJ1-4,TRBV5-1,CASSFTATNEKLFF
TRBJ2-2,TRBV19,CASSTGTGTGELFF
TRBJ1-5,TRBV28,CASSLLHQPQHF
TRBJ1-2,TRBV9,CASSPQDTLGYGYTF
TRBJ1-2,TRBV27,CASSLYRAANYGYTF
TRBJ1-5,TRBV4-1,CASSQEFRRGNQPQHF
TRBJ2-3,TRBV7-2,CASRAGTDTQYF